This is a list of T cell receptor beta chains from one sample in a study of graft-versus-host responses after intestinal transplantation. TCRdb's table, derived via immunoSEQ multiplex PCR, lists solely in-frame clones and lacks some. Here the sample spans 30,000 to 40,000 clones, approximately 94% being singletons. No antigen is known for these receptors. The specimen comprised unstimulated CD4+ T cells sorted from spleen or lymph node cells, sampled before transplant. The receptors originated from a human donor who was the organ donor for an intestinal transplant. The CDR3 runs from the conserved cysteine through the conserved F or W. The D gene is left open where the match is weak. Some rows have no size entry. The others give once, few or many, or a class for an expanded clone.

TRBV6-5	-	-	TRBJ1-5	CASSSLGVKSNQPQHF	TGTGCCAGCAGTTCCTTGGGAGTTAAGAGCAATCAGCCCCAGCATTTT
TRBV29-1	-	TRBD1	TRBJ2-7	CSVEGQGAYEQYF	TGCAGCGTTGAAGGACAGGGGGCCTACGAGCAGTACTTC
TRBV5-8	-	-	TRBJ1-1	CASSLQGTEAFF	TGTGCCAGCAGCTTACAGGGCACTGAAGCTTTCTTT
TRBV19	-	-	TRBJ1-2	CASSRKGLPTKLNGYTF	TGTGCCAGTAGTCGCAAAGGGCTACCCACCAAACTAAATGGCTACACCTTC
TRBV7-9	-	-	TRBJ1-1	CASSLGAGDTEAFF	TGTGCCAGCAGCTTAGGTGCAGGGGACACTGAAGCTTTCTTT
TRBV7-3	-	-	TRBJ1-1	CASSLARELNTEAFF	TGTGCCAGCAGCTTAGCCAGGGAGTTGAACACTGAAGCTTTCTTT
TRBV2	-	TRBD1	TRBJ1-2	CASRGGQGAKYGYTF	TGTGCCAGCAGGGGGGGACAGGGGGCGAAGTATGGCTACACCTTC
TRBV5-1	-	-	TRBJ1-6	CASSLQDGSLLLHF	TGCGCCAGCAGCCTCCAGGACGGAAGCCTACTCCTCCACTTT
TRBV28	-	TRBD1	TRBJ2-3	CASSFRQGLLTDTQYF	TGTGCCAGCAGTTTCCGACAGGGTCTACTCACAGATACGCAGTATTTT
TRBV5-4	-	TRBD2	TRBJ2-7	CASSLGGSGGAIEQYF	TGTGCCAGCAGCCTTGGGGGTAGCGGGGGGGCAATCGAGCAGTACTTC
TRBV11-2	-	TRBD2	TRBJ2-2	CASNGGGAGELFF	TGTGCCAGCAATGGCGGGGGGGCCGGGGAGCTGTTTTTT
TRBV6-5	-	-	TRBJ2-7	CASSYSAGPSYEQYF	TGTGCCAGCAGTTACTCGGCGGGGCCCTCCTACGAGCAGTACTTC
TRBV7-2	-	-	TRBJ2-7	CASSPRSGESEQYF	TGTGCCAGCAGTCCAAGATCAGGGGAGAGCGAGCAGTACTTC
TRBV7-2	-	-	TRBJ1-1	CASSLGLRQADTEAFF	TGTGCCAGCAGCTTAGGCCTCAGACAGGCGGACACTGAAGCTTTCTTT
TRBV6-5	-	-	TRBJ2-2	CASSYRGITGELFF	TGTGCCAGCAGTTACAGAGGTATCACCGGGGAGCTGTTTTTT
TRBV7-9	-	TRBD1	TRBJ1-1	CASSTRQGMNTEAFF	TGTGCCAGCAGCACCCGACAGGGCATGAACACTGAAGCTTTCTTT
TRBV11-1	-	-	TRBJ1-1	CASSLAGTEAFF	TGTGCCAGCAGCTTAGCGGGCACTGAAGCTTTCTTT
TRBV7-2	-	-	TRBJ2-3	CASSYGLTDTQYF	TGTGCCAGCAGCTACGGACTCACAGATACGCAGTATTTT
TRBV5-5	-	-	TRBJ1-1	CASSFPGVLNTEAFF	TGTGCCAGCAGCTTTCCAGGGGTCCTGAACACTGAAGCTTTCTTT
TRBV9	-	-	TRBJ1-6	CASSVGPRNSPLHF	TGTGCCAGCAGCGTAGGTCCGAGGAATTCACCCCTCCACTTT
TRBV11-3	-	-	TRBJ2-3	CASSLGPYTDTQYF	TGTGCCAGCAGCTTAGGTCCCTACACAGATACGCAGTATTTT
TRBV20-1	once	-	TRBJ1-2	CSAFTRDGYTF	TGCAGTGCTTTTACAAGGGATGGCTACACCTTC
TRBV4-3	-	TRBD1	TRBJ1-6	CASSLSGGSSPLHF	TGCGCCAGCAGTCTATCAGGGGGTTCTTCACCCCTCCACTTT
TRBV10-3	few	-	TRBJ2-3	CAISGGNTDTQYF	TGTGCCATCTCGGGTGGAAACACAGATACGCAGTATTTT
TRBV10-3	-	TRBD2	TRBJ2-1	CAISDTSGGAYNEQFF	TGTGCCATCAGTGACACTAGCGGGGGGGCCTACAATGAGCAGTTCTTC
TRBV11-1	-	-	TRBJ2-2	CASGGGRGQPKNTGELFF	TGTGCCAGCGGCGGGGGCAGGGGCCAACCGAAGAACACCGGGGAGCTGTTTTTT
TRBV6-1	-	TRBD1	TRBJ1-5	CASSLGEDRAQPQHF	TGTGCCAGCAGTCTAGGGGAGGACAGGGCCCAGCCCCAGCATTTT
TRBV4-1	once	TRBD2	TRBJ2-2	CASSQGTSGGWTGELFF	TGCGCCAGCAGCCAGGGGACTAGCGGGGGATGGACCGGGGAGCTGTTTTTT
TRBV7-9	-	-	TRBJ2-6	CASSKGGTGANVLTF	TGTGCCAGCAGCAAGGGGGGGACTGGGGCCAACGTCCTGACTTTC
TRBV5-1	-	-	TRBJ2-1	CASSLDAVRGSYNEQFF	TGCGCCAGCAGCTTGGATGCGGTTAGGGGGTCCTACAATGAGCAGTTCTTC
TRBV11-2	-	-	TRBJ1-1	CASTVTDVTEAFF	TGTGCCAGCACAGTTACCGATGTCACTGAAGCTTTCTTT
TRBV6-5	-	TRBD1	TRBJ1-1	CASSLTGGGTEAFF	TGTGCCAGCAGTCTTACAGGGGGAGGGACTGAAGCTTTCTTT
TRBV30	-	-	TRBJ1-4	CAWGGTNEKLFF	TGTGCCTGGGGAGGGACTAATGAAAAACTGTTTTTT
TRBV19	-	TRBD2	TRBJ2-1	CASSMRGRGENEQFF	TGTGCCAGTAGTATGCGTGGGCGGGGGGAGAATGAGCAGTTCTTC
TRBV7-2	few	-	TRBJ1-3	CASSLVWGSGNTIYF	TGTGCCAGCAGCTTAGTGTGGGGCTCTGGAAACACCATATATTTT
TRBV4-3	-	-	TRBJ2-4	CASSQDPGPKNIQYF	TGCGCCAGCAGCCAAGATCCGGGGCCCAAAAACATTCAGTACTTC
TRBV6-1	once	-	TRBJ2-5	CASRGVLNEETQYF	TGTGCCAGCAGAGGGGTGCTAAATGAGGAGACCCAGTACTTC
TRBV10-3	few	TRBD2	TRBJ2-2	CAISGTGGYHGELFF	TGTGCCATCAGTGGGACGGGGGGGTATCACGGGGAGCTGTTTTTT
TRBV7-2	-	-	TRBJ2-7	CASSFQFKYEQYF	TGTGCCAGCAGCTTCCAGTTCAAATACGAGCAGTACTTC
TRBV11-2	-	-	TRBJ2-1	CASSLDLAGGLLNEQFF	TGTGCCAGCAGCTTAGATCTGGCCGGGGGCCTATTGAATGAGCAGTTCTTC
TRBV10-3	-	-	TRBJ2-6	CAISGHSGANVLTF	TGTGCCATCAGTGGACACTCTGGGGCCAACGTCCTGACTTTC
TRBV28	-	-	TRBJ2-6	CASTEYRARFSGANVLTF	TGTGCCAGCACCGAATACCGGGCCCGATTCTCTGGGGCCAACGTCCTGACTTTC
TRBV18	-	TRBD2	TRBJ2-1	CASSPGLAGARLDEQFF	TGTGCCAGCTCACCGGGGCTAGCGGGGGCCCGGTTGGATGAGCAGTTCTTC
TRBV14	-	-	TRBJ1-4	CASSLSMVRGSEKLFF	TGTGCCAGCAGTCTCTCGATGGTCAGGGGAAGTGAAAAACTGTTTTTT
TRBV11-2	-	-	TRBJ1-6	CASSFGTNNSPLHF	TGTGCCAGCAGCTTCGGGACAAATAATTCACCCCTCCACTTT
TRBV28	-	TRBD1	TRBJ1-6	CATATGNYNSPLHF	TGTGCCACCGCGACAGGGAACTATAATTCACCCCTCCACTTT
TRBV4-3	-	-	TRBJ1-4	CASSERGGKKLFF	TGCGCCAGCAGCGAAAGAGGGGGTAAAAAACTGTTTTTT
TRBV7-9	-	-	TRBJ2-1	CASSVESYWDEQFF	TGTGCCAGCAGCGTAGAGTCCTATTGGGATGAGCAGTTCTTC
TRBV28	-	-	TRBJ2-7	CASSSYLREQYF	TGTGCCAGCAGTTCCTACCTCAGGGAGCAGTACTTC
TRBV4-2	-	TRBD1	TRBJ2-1	CASSLQQDRYYNEQFF	TGTGCCAGCAGCCTACAGCAGGACAGGTACTACAATGAGCAGTTCTTC